The 29 T cell receptor beta chains presented below share a single source sample, sequenced in a study of T cells in Graves' hyperthyroidism and ophthalmopathy. Amplification of TCR beta CDR3 regions was performed using RNA transcripts as template. During a first-round RT-PCR of the TCR CDR3, the HTBI primer set was used. TCRdb independently ran MiXCR on the multiplex PCR reads; one entry per CDR3 protein. The profile shows 450,000 to 700,000 distinct CDR3 sequences, just over 45% of them singletons. Specimen: peripheral blood or thyroid tissue (not recorded which). The origin of the receptors is a woman between 18 and 30 years old with Graves' hyperthyroidism.

The genes are TRBV20-1 and TRBJ1-2; D perhaps matches TRBD1 (6 bases). The germline V gene encodes CDR1 DFQATT and CDR2 SNEGSKA (reference sequence). Trimming removed 2 bases from V and 2 bases from J, with 18 bases in between. This CDR3 is 16 amino acids long. The CDR3 protein is CSARLASRQGNYGYTF. Written as DNA, the CDR3 is TGCAGTGCTAGATTGGCATCGCGCCAGGGGAACTATGGCTACACCTTC.

A few counts support this clonotype. The final CDR3 position lacks the conserved phenylalanine or tryptophan, pointing to a likely read error. The DNA is left out, because the CDR3 cannot be placed on it with certainty; the CDR3 is given as TCRdb lists it. V usage is TRBV5-4 and J usage is TRBJ1-3; the table's TRBD1 call for D was not verified on the DNA. Germline V CDR1 and CDR2: SGHNT, YYREEE (reference sequence). Including both end residues, the CDR3 is 10 amino acids long. The CDR3 spells CASSFGGIGT.

In this sample, this clonotype turned up many times. The chain links TRBV6-6 to TRBJ2-2; TRBD2 aligns across 8 bases. Trimming removed 6 bases from V and 10 bases from J; junction bases left unmatched: 7. The CDR3 contains 13 residues. Germline assignment: CDR1 MNHNY and CDR2 SVGAGI (reference sequence). CDR3 bases: TGTGCCAGCAGAGGGGCGGGAGGTGTGGAGCTGTTTTTT. As protein: CASRGAGGVELFF.

This clonotype has only one observation. This chain links TRBV7-2 with TRBJ2-7; perhaps TRBD2 as D (6 bases). V dropped 4 bases and J dropped 0 bases, with 13 bases sitting between them. Germline lookup yields CDR1 SGHTA and CDR2 FQGNSA. The CDR3 sequence is 15 residues long. The CDR3 nucleotides read TGTGCCAGCAGCTCACCCTTCGGGAGCTCCTACGAGCAGTACTTC. Translating it yields CASSSPFGSSYEQYF.

This clonotype turned up a few times. The chain couples TRBV6-6 to TRBJ1-2; D is unresolved. The germline V gene has CDR1 MNHNY and CDR2 SVGAGI (reference sequence). The V end lost 0 bases, the J end lost 0 bases, and 8 bases lay between the germline ends. The length of the CDR3 is 15 residues. In nucleotides, the CDR3 is TGTGCCAGCAGTTACTCGGGATCTGCTAACTATGGCTACACCTTC. It translates to CASSYSGSANYGYTF.

In its sample, this clonotype was seen a few times. CDR3 sequence (DNA): TGTGCCAGCAGGGTTAGCGGGAGCGGAACAGATACGCAGTATTTT. Translated, it gives CASRVSGSGTDTQYF. J is TRBJ1-5 and V is TRBV12-3 or TRBV12-4, with 9 bases fitting TRBD2. TRBJ2-3 explains the end of the DNA better; the J call may be wrong. The CDR3 totals 15 residues.

The chain links TRBV29-1 to TRBJ1-4, with TRBD1 identical over 9 bases. From germline, CDR1 is SQVTM and CDR2 ANQGSEA. CDR3 length: 12 amino acids. After removal of 8 bases from V and 11 bases from J, the junction contained 9 bases not matched to a gene. The DNA of the CDR3 is TGCAGCTTTGGGACAGGGAGGTGGAAACTGTTTTTT. This gives the protein CSFGTGRWKLFF.

The chain is built from TRBV5-1 and TRBJ2-2; D perhaps matches TRBD2 (6 bases). Germline V gene data show CDR1 as SGHRS and CDR2 as YFSETQ. Between the trimmed V and J ends, which lost 0 bases and 4 bases, there was a span of 10 bases. The CDR3 has 15 amino acids. CDR3: CASSLGDGGTGELFF. The CDR3 region has the DNA TGCGCCAGCAGCTTGGGGGACGGGGGCACCGGGGAGCTGTTTTTT.

In its sample, this clonotype was seen many times. V and J are TRBV9 and TRBJ2-7, with D tentatively TRBD1 or TRBD2 (5 bases each). CDR3 length equals 16 residues. The V end lost 0 bases, the J end lost 6 bases, and 19 bases lay between the germline ends. CDR1 is SGDLS, CDR2 YYNGEE, per germline. The CDR3 DNA reads TGTGCCAGCAGCGTAGGGCCGCTGGGGGTCTACGGCGAGCAGTACTTC. Translating gives CASSVGPLGVYGEQYF. The whole variable domain, filled in from reference TRBV9 and TRBJ2-7, reads DSGVTQTPKHLITATGQRVTLRCSPRSGDLSVYWYQQSLDQGLQFLIQYYNGEERAKGNILERFSAQQFPDLHSELNLSSLELGDSALYFCASSVGPLGVYGEQYFGPGTRLTVT.

This clonotype has only a few counts. The genes are TRBV2 and TRBJ1-6; 9 nucleotides line up with TRBD1. The CDR3 totals 14 residues. Germline V gives CDR1 SNHLY, CDR2 FYNNEI. V dropped 9 bases and J dropped 6; count of bases not matched to a gene: 6. For the CDR3, the DNA is TGTGCCAGTAGAGGACAGGGGTCTAATTCACCCCTCCACTTT. It codes for CASRGQGSNSPLHF. Full variable domain (outside the CDR3, taken from reference TRBV2 and TRBJ1-6): EPEVTQTPSHQVTQMGQEVILRCVPISNHLYFYWYRQILGQKVEFLVSFYNNEISEKSEIFDDQFSVERPDGSNFTLKIRSTKLEDSAMYFCASRGQGSNSPLHFGNGTRLTVT.

This clonotype was observed a single time. V and J are TRBV20-1 and TRBJ2-2; tentatively, D is TRBD1 or TRBD2 (6 bases each). The assigned J gene may be wrong: the sequence end matches TRBJ2-3 better. Germline V gene data show CDR1 as DFQATT and CDR2 as SNEGSKA (reference sequence). This CDR3 has 14 residues. The CDR3, as DNA: TGCAGTGCCGGAGGGGGTTTTAGCACAGATACGCAGTATTTT. It yields the protein CSAGGGFSTDTQYF.

This clonotype was found many times. This chain connects TRBV20-1 to TRBJ2-7; 9 nucleotides line up with TRBD1. Looked up from germline, CDR1 is DFQATT and CDR2 is SNEGSKA (reference sequence). The junction had 3 bases not matched to a gene; V was cut back by 4 bases and J by 2 bases. The CDR3 sequence is 13 residues long. CDR3 loop: CSATTGGPYEQYF. CDR3 coding DNA: TGCAGTGCTACCACAGGGGGCCCCTACGAGCAGTACTTC.

This clonotype was seen many times. The chain has TRBV12-3 or TRBV12-4 and TRBJ2-7, with 8 bases lining up with TRBD1. CDR3 length: 15 residues. V was pared by 4 bases and J by 4 bases, with 9 bases of the junction left unmatched. Here the CDR3 DNA reads TGTGCCAGCAGTTCAGGGGACAGGCTGACGTACGAGCAGTACTTC. Its protein product is CASSSGDRLTYEQYF.

This clonotype came up a few times. V usage is TRBV29-1 and J usage is TRBJ1-1; D is perhaps TRBD1 (5 bases). From germline, CDR1 is SQVTM and CDR2 ANQGSEA. V dropped 7 bases and J dropped 3 bases, with 12 bases sitting between them. The CDR3 contains 12 residues. DNA of the CDR3: TGCAGCGCTAAGACAGAATACACTGAAGCTTTCTTT. It codes for CSAKTEYTEAFF.

Concerning this clonotype: One end of the junction does not line up with germline, which may come from a read error. The chain is built from TRBV10-3 and TRBJ1-5; 9 nucleotides agree with TRBD1. The CDR3 length is 17 residues. The V gene's germline CDR1 is ENHRY and CDR2 SYGVKD. CDR3 loop: CASSEGEGGTGNQPQHF. As DNA, the CDR3 is TGTGCCAGCAGTGAGGGAGAGGGCGGGACAGGGAATCAGCCCCAGCATTTT.

This clonotype was counted ten times or more. The V gene is TRBV27, the J gene TRBJ1-2; D gene ambiguous. With 6 bases removed from V and 2 bases from J, the gap between germline ends came to 7 bases. Germline lookup yields CDR1 MNHEY and CDR2 SMNVEV (reference sequence). The CDR3 contains 12 residues. The CDR3 nucleotides are TGTGCCAGCAGACGTGAGAACTATGGCTACACCTTC. Residues: CASRRENYGYTF.

This clonotype has ten or more counts. The chain is built from TRBV15 and TRBJ1-1; D uncertain. This CDR3 comprises 14 residues. Between the trimmed V and J ends, which lost 3 bases and 3 bases, there was a span of 11 bases. The germline V gene has CDR1 LNHNV and CDR2 YYDKDF (reference sequence). Here the CDR3 reads CATSSNLRDTEAFF. The CDR3 DNA sequence: TGTGCCACCAGCAGCAACCTTAGGGACACTGAAGCTTTCTTT. Filled out from reference TRBV15 and TRBJ1-1, the complete variable domain reads DAMVIQNPRYQVTQFGKPVTLSCSQTLNHNVMYWYQQKSSQAPKLLFHYYDKDFNNEADTPDNFQSRRPNTSFCFLDIRSPGLGDTAMYLCATSSNLRDTEAFFGQGTRLTVV.

This clonotype came up a few times. This CDR3 fails to terminate in the conserved phenylalanine or tryptophan, so it likely reflects a read error. This sequence joins TRBV5-5 and TRBJ1-1; no firm D call. The V end lost 0 bases, the J end lost 0 bases, and 6 bases lay between the germline ends. The CDR3 has 14 amino acids. CDR1 is SGHKS and CDR2 is YYEKEE in the germline V gene (reference sequence). This chain's CDR3 is CASSLGLMNTEAFL. For the CDR3, the DNA is TGTGCCAGCAGCTTGGGACTGATGAACACTGAAGCTTTCCTT.

The chain has TRBV20-1 and TRBJ2-5; D gene ambiguous. Germline assignment: CDR1 DFQATT and CDR2 SNEGSKA (reference sequence). The CDR3 length is 14 residues. Trimming stripped 0 bases from V and 5 bases from J, with 13 bases between. CDR3 DNA sequence: TGCAGTGCTAGAGATACAGTGTCCGGTGAGACCCAGTACTTC. The encoded protein is CSARDTVSGETQYF.

In regard to this clonotype: This clone may be a read error of a much larger clone one base away. The V call is TRBV20-1, the J call TRBJ2-2, with 7 bases identical to TRBD1. The germline V gene encodes CDR1 DFQATT and CDR2 SNEGSKA (reference sequence). After removal of 4 bases from V and 3 bases from J, the junction contained 5 bases not matched to a gene. The CDR3 runs 14 residues. CDR3: CSAKDTGDTGELFF. Written as DNA, the CDR3 is TGCAGTGCTAAAGACACAGGGGACACCGGGGAGCTGTTTTTT.

The gene calls are TRBV7-9 and TRBJ2-7; 12 nucleotides line up with TRBD2. CDR1 and CDR2 from the germline V gene are SEHNR and FQNEAQ (reference sequence). The CDR3 totals 19 residues. Trimming cost V 5 bases and J 4 bases; bases outside gene matches: 18. Here the CDR3 DNA reads TGTGCCAGCAGCGGAGGGGCTAGCGGGAGGGCCCAGGTGGTGTACGAGCAGTACTTC. The encoded protein is CASSGGASGRAQVVYEQYF.

This clonotype was seen repeatedly, ten times or more. The rearrangement uses TRBV27 and TRBJ1-1, with a possible D match to TRBD1 (6 bases). V lost 4 bases to trimming and J lost 10 bases, with 13 bases between them. The germline V gene encodes CDR1 MNHEY and CDR2 SMNVEV (reference sequence). The CDR3 has 12 residues. The CDR3 spells CASSSYRDGAFF. The DNA of the CDR3 is TGTGCCAGCAGTTCCTACAGGGACGGAGCTTTCTTT.

This clonotype was found a few times. The genes are TRBV18 and TRBJ1-5; no firm D call. The germline gives CDR1 KGHSH, CDR2 LQKENI. The CDR3 length is 13 residues. The V gene lost 5 bases and the J gene lost 4 bases, with 9 bases spanning the gap. The CDR3 nucleotides are TGTGCCAGCTCAGTCCTAGAGAATCAGCCCCAGCATTTT. Its translation is CASSVLENQPQHF.

This chain uses TRBV4-1 with TRBJ1-2; a possible D gene is TRBD1 (5 bases). Trimming removed 5 bases at V and 4 bases at J, with 17 bases between. There are 15 residues in the CDR3. From germline, CDR1 is MGHRA and CDR2 YSYEKL. The CDR3, as DNA: TGCGCCAGCAGCTTTTCGCCGGGGGTTTCCTATGGCTACACCTTC. Its protein is CASSFSPGVSYGYTF.

Of note for this clonotype: This may be a read error, as it is one base from a much larger clone. This rearrangement joins TRBV15 to TRBJ2-3, with D maybe TRBD2 (6 bases). The CDR3 spans 13 residues. Per the germline V gene, CDR1 is LNHNV and CDR2 is YYDKDF (reference sequence). CDR3 sequence reads: CTTSSRGVVTQYF. The CDR3 bases are TGTACCACCAGCAGCCGCGGGGTCGTTACGCAGTATTTT.

The table lists this clonotype with many counts. This rearrangement joins TRBV7-9 to TRBJ2-7; D may correspond to TRBD1 or TRBD2 (5 bases each). V shed 3 bases and J shed 3 bases, with 12 bases lying between them. The CDR3 totals 14 residues. CDR1 SEHNR and CDR2 FQNEAQ come from the germline V gene (reference sequence). CDR3 nucleotides: TGTGCCAGCAGCTTCGGGGCGGAAGTCTACGAGCAGTACTTC. Encoded protein: CASSFGAEVYEQYF. Variable domain in full (rest from reference TRBV7-9 and TRBJ2-7): DTGVSQNPRHKITKRGQNVTFRCDPISEHNRLYWYRQTLGQGPEFLTYFQNEAQLEKSRLLSDRFSAERPKGSFSTLEIQRTEQGDSAMYLCASSFGAEVYEQYFGPGTRLTVT.

The rearrangement uses TRBV3-1 and TRBJ2-2; 11 positions agree with TRBD2. The CDR3 has 18 amino acids. Germline trimming cut 0 bases from V and 4 bases from J; bases unmatched to any gene: 7. Per germline, CDR1 LGHDT and CDR2 YNNKEL (reference sequence). CDR3 loop: CASSQEVASGRITGELFF. Here the CDR3 DNA reads TGTGCCAGCAGCCAAGAAGTAGCTAGCGGGAGGATCACCGGGGAGCTGTTTTTT.

This clonotype has a count of ten or more. This rearrangement joins TRBV25-1 to TRBJ1-1; no firm D call. This CDR3 has 13 residues. With 10 bases removed from V and 5 bases from J, the gap between germline ends came to 17 bases. Germline loops: CDR1 MGHDK, CDR2 SYGVNS. As DNA, the CDR3 is TGTGCCACCACTGGACGGTGGGAGACTGAAGCTTTCTTT. Amino acids: CATTGRWETEAFF.

The sample holds many counts of this clonotype. The chain combines TRBV7-9 with TRBJ2-2, with D hard to call. Germline loops: CDR1 SEHNR, CDR2 FQNEAQ (reference sequence). The CDR3 extends over 13 amino acids. Trimming stripped 5 bases from V and 6 bases from J, with 10 bases between. CDR3 nucleotides: TGTGCCAGCAGCCCCCGCCAGTCCGGGGAGCTGTTTTTT. Amino acids: CASSPRQSGELFF. Using reference TRBV7-9 and TRBJ2-2 for the parts outside the CDR3, the full variable domain is DTGVSQNPRHKITKRGQNVTFRCDPISEHNRLYWYRQTLGQGPEFLTYFQNEAQLEKSRLLSDRFSAERPKGSFSTLEIQRTEQGDSAMYLCASSPRQSGELFFGEGSRLTVL.